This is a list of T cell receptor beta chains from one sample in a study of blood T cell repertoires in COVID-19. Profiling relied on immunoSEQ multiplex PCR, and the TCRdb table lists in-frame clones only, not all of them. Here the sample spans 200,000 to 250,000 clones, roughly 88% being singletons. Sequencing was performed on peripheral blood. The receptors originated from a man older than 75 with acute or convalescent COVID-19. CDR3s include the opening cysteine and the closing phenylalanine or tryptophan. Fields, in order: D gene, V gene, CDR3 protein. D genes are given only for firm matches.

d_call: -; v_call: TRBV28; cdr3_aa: CASSVGRGETQYF
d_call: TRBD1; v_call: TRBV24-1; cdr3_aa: CATSETTGANEKLFF
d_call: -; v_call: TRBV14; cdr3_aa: CASSQHPNSPLHF
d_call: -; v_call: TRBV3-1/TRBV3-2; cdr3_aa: CASSQTGGRYEQYF
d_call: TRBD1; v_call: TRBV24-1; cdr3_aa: CATGDRLSNQPQHF
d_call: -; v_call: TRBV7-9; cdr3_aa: CASRPSGTPSNYGYTF
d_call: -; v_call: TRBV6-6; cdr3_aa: CANGPGLYEQYF
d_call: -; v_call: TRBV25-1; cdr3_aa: CASSEGDGGNYGYTF
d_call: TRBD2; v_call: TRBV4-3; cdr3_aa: CASSQVGLAVYNEQFF
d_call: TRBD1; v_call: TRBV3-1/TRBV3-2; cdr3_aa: CASSPGTGRTNYGYTF
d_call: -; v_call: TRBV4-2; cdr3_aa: CASTSGPGSGETQYF
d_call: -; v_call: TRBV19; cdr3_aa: CASSTYSGGDYGYTF
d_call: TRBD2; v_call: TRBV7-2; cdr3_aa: CASSPLGAGDSYNEQFF
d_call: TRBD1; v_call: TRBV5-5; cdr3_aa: CASSFTGTGGGGGQPQHF
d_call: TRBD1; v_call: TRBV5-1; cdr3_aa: CASSLGQGAASPLHF
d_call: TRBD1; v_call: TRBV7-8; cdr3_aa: CASSLRDRGQETQYF
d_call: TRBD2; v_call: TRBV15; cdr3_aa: CATSRGTTSGSLEQYF
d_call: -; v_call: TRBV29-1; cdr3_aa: CSVEMGHLNTEAFF
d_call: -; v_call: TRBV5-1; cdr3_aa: CASREWGGLGNEQFF
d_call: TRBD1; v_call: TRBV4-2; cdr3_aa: CASSQGSGQGNTEAFF
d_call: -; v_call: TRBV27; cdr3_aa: CASSPYGPRGSVTDTQYF
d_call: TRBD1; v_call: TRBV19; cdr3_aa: CASSLGQNPSAQYF
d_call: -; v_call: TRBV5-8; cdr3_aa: CASSLQGGNIQYF
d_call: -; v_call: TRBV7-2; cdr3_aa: CASNARGANVLTF
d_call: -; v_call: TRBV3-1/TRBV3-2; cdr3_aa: CASSQDRGENTEAFF
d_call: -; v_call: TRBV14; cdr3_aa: CASSRHTSTEAFF
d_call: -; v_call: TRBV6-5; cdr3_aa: CATTGVAGNTIYF
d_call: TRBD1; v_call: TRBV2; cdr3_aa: CASSGQAGGNQPQHF
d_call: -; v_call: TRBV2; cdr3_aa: CASSVTATNEKLFF
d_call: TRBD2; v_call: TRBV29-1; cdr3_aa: CSVLTSGSINEQFF
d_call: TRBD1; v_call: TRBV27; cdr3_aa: CASSFFGQGVGEQYF
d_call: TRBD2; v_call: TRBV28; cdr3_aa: CASKRWTSSHNEQFF
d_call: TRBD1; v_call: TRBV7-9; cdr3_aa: CASSRDRVTNVLTF
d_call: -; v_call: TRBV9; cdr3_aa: CASSVGLSGGAFF
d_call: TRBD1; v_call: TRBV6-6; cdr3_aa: CASSYPNRGPNEKLFF
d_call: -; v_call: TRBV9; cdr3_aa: CASSVGGSTYEQYF
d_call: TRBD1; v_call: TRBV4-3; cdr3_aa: CASSPNPPGGDGEKLFF
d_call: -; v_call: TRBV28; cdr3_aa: CASSLRFGTRVGTEAFF
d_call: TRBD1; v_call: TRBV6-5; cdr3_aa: CASSYGTGQETQYF
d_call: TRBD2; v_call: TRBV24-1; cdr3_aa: CATSDPTSGGYNEQFF
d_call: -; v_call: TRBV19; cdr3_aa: CASTGVGGNQPQHF
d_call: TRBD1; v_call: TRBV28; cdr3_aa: CASRPAGGANQPQHF